This T cell receptor (beta chain) was identified during a study of OX40 agonist ivuxolimab in advanced cancers. Study-wide points: Clones of CD4+ and CD8+ blood T cells grew by week 6 at doses of 0.1 to 3.0 mg/kg.

Comments on this clone: Antigen: not known.

The CDR3 consists of 16 residues. Deletions cut 1 base from V and 3 bases from J, with 15 bases between. Germline-derived CDR1 and CDR2 are KGHSH and LQKENI. Generated by immunoSEQ multiplex PCR, the TCRdb table keeps only in-frame clones and is missing some. The sample shows 78,000 or so clones, more than 75% of them seen only once. Exclusion applied to patients with autoimmune disease history or systemic immunosuppression. This sequence was found in an adult with an advanced solid tumor such as melanoma, head and neck, liver or kidney cancer. The chain is built from TRBV18 and TRBJ1-2; no clear D. This specimen consisted of CD4+ or CD8+ T cells sorted from blood, obtained in a trial of the OX40 agonist ivuxolimab. CDR3 protein: CASSPQMGRGHYGYTF. CDR3 DNA sequence: TGTGCCAGCTCACCACAGATGGGTAGAGGCCACTATGGCTACACCTTC.